Below are 24 T cell receptor beta chains sequenced from a single sample in a study of shared T cell receptors in the human thymus. The method was immunoSEQ multiplex PCR; TCRdb's version includes in-frame clones alone and lacks a portion of them. The sample has under 450,000 clones, about 95% seen once. Sequencing used thymocytes. The receptors come from a human donor.

V gene TRBV20-1 combines with J gene TRBJ2-3; unclear D gene. Germline assignment: CDR1 DFQATT and CDR2 SNEGSKA (reference sequence). The CDR3 loop spans 10 amino acids. The CDR3 loop is CRTNKRIAYF. The CDR3 DNA sequence: TGCAGGACAAATAAAAGAATTGCGTATTTT.

The chain carries TRBV11-3 and TRBJ2-7; 11 bases align to TRBD2. V dropped 3 bases and J dropped 5; count of bases not matched to a gene: 9. The CDR3 spans 16 residues. From germline, CDR1 is SGHNT and CDR2 YENEEA. The CDR3 nucleotides are TGTGCCAGCAGCTTTGGAGGGCTAGCGGGAGGAGACGAGCAGTACTTC. Translated, it gives CASSFGGLAGGDEQYF.

V usage is TRBV30 and J usage is TRBJ2-1; D is uncertain. This CDR3 is built from 14 residues. CDR1 is GTSNPN, CDR2 SVGIG, per germline (reference sequence). V was cut by 2 bases and J by 9 bases, with 17 bases left in between. CDR3 sequence (DNA): TGTGCCTGGAGTAAAGGAACCCTGCGTTGTGAGCAGTTCTTC. It is translated as CAWSKGTLRCEQFF.

This chain connects TRBV30 to TRBJ1-2, with TRBD1 as a possible D gene (5 bases). Trimming shortened V by 2 bases and J by 1 base, and 8 bases separated the two germline ends. Germline values: CDR1 GTSNPN, CDR2 SVGIG (reference sequence). The CDR3 runs 13 residues. The CDR3 nucleotides are TGTGCCTGGAGTTCAGGGAATAACTATGGCTACACCTTC. It translates to CAWSSGNNYGYTF.

The rearrangement links TRBV2 to TRBJ2-7; 8 nucleotides match TRBD2. After removal of 5 bases from V and 3 bases from J, the junction contained 15 bases not matched to a gene. In germline, CDR1 is SNHLY, CDR2 FYNNEI. The length of the CDR3 is 17 residues. The chain's CDR3 is CASSPRTSGRSIYEQYF. The CDR3 coding sequence is TGTGCCAGCAGTCCCCGAACCAGCGGGAGAAGTATCTACGAGCAGTACTTC.

The rearrangement joins TRBV7-9 to TRBJ2-3; 7 nucleotides agree with TRBD2. The length of the CDR3 is 12 residues. Trimming took 4 bases from V and 10 from J; bases not matched to a gene: 5. CDR1 SEHNR and CDR2 FQNEAQ come from the germline V gene (reference sequence). CDR3 amino acids: CASSSGLGAQYF. CDR3 bases: TGTGCCAGCAGCTCTGGACTAGGTGCGCAGTATTTT. Complete variable domain (other parts from reference TRBV7-9 and TRBJ2-3): DTGVSQNPRHKITKRGQNVTFRCDPISEHNRLYWYRQTLGQGPEFLTYFQNEAQLEKSRLLSDRFSAERPKGSFSTLEIQRTEQGDSAMYLCASSSGLGAQYFGPGTRLTVL.

This rearrangement joins TRBV30 to TRBJ1-2; possible D gene TRBD1, 5 bases. Per germline, CDR1 GTSNPN and CDR2 SVGIG (reference sequence). This CDR3 has 17 residues. The V end lost 2 bases, the J end lost 0 bases, and 19 bases lay between the germline ends. The CDR3 sequence: CAWSQYGQGPANYGYTF. The DNA for the CDR3 is TGTGCCTGGAGTCAATACGGTCAGGGACCAGCTAACTATGGCTACACCTTC.

The chain joins TRBV5-1 to TRBJ2-4; D gene ambiguous. The germline V gene has CDR1 SGHRS and CDR2 YFSETQ. Deletions cut 5 bases from V and 0 bases from J, with 12 bases between. The CDR3 extends over 15 amino acids. The CDR3 sequence: CASRLDGLAKNIQYF. The CDR3 region has the DNA TGCGCCAGCAGACTCGACGGTCTAGCCAAAAACATTCAGTACTTC.

This rearrangement joins TRBV27 to TRBJ2-1, with 7 bases matching TRBD2. V shed 2 bases and J 6 bases; nucleotides not matched to a gene: 10. Germline V gene lookup returns CDR1 MNHEY and CDR2 SMNVEV (reference sequence). The CDR3 runs to 16 residues. The chain's CDR3 is CASSLLRGSPGNEQFF. The CDR3 DNA is TGTGCCAGCAGTTTACTACGCGGGAGTCCCGGCAATGAGCAGTTCTTC.

The J gene is TRBJ1-5, the V gene TRBV19; D ambiguous. CDR1 is LNHDA and CDR2 is SQIVND in the germline V gene (reference sequence). The ends were cut back, 2 bases at V and 0 bases at J, with 11 bases in the middle. This CDR3 is 16 amino acids long. The CDR3 sequence is CASSILQSYSNQPQHF. The CDR3 DNA is TGTGCCAGTAGTATACTCCAGTCGTATAGCAATCAGCCCCAGCATTTT.

There are a few counts of this clone. The V and J genes are TRBV27 and TRBJ1-2; the D gene is possibly TRBD1 (5 bases). Germline loops: CDR1 MNHEY, CDR2 SMNVEV (reference sequence). The CDR3 contains 19 residues. The germline V and J ends were trimmed by 2 bases and 0 bases, with 22 bases remaining between them. The chain's CDR3 is CASSLIRGDSDSTNYGYTF. In DNA form, the CDR3 reads TGTGCCAGCAGTTTAATAAGGGGAGACAGCGACTCTACTAACTATGGCTACACCTTC.

The V call is TRBV6-6, the J call TRBJ2-1, with TRBD2 identical over 9 bases. Germline values: CDR1 MNHNY, CDR2 SVGAGI (reference sequence). V gave up 6 bases and J gave up 7 bases; unmatched junction bases: 10. There are 15 residues in the CDR3. The CDR3, as DNA: TGTGCCAGCAGGACCGGACTAGCGCGATTGAATGAGCAGTTCTTC. It is translated as CASRTGLARLNEQFF.

The chain couples TRBV4-1 to TRBJ2-7; no definite D call. Germline V gene sequence: CDR1 MGHRA, CDR2 YSYEKL. V was shortened by 1 base and J by 5 bases, with 3 bases between the two germline ends. The CDR3 has 11 residues. CDR3 amino acids: CASSQGDEQYF. CDR3 nucleotide sequence: TGCGCCAGCAGCCAAGGCGACGAGCAGTACTTC.

This clone occurred once. The chain employs TRBV28 and TRBJ1-2; D is unclear. Looked up from germline, CDR1 is MDHEN and CDR2 is SYDVKM. Trimming removed 3 bases at V and 8 bases at J, with 13 bases between. The CDR3 consists of 13 residues. CDR3 DNA: TGTGCCAGCAGTTTGGGGAGGGCTGGAGGCTACACCTTC. This codes for CASSLGRAGGYTF.

V and J are TRBV9 and TRBJ1-2; no firm D call. The ends were cut back, 1 base at V and 8 bases at J, with 18 bases in the middle. This CDR3 is 15 amino acids long. Germline values: CDR1 SGDLS, CDR2 YYNGEE. As DNA, the CDR3 is TGTGCCAGCAGCGTACGGTCAGTCGGAGAGGAAGGCTACACCTTC. This encodes CASSVRSVGEEGYTF.

This chain joins TRBV15 and TRBJ2-7; TRBD1 aligns across 9 bases. The ends lost 4 bases at V and 3 bases at J; junction bases unmatched: 10. The CDR3 totals 16 residues. Germline loops: CDR1 LNHNV, CDR2 YYDKDF (reference sequence). The CDR3 coding sequence is TGTGCCACCAGCACTTACGGACAGGGGATCCTCTACGAGCAGTACTTC. Residues: CATSTYGQGILYEQYF.

The chain is built from TRBV5-1 and TRBJ1-5; D is ambiguous. CDR1 SGHRS and CDR2 YFSETQ come from the germline V gene. The CDR3 consists of 13 residues. The V end was cut by 3 bases, the J end by 0 bases, with 4 bases between. The CDR3 coding sequence is TGCGCCAGCAGCTACGGTAGCAATCAGCCCCAGCATTTT. This codes for CASSYGSNQPQHF.

J is TRBJ1-5 and V is TRBV19; the match to TRBD1 covers 7 bases. Germline V gene sequence: CDR1 LNHDA, CDR2 SQIVND (reference sequence). This CDR3 is built from 17 residues. Trimming removed 2 bases from V and 1 base from J; junction bases left unmatched: 8. In DNA, the CDR3 is TGTGCCAGTAGTATACGTATCTGGGGACAGAGCAATCAGCCCCAGCATTTT. As protein: CASSIRIWGQSNQPQHF.

This clone came up once. V and J are TRBV5-5 and TRBJ1-4; D gene uncertain. Germline CDR1 reads SGHKS; CDR2 reads YYEKEE (reference sequence). The CDR3 is 14 residues long. Trimming shortened V by 1 base and J by 8 bases, and 12 bases separated the two germline ends. As DNA, the CDR3 is TGTGCCAGCAGCTTGAATGGGAGGGAAGAAAAACTGTTTTTT. Protein sequence: CASSLNGREEKLFF.

The rearrangement joins TRBV9 to TRBJ2-5; a weak D match, TRBD2 (6 bases). Germline-derived CDR1 and CDR2 are SGDLS and YYNGEE. Trimming stripped 2 bases from V and 4 bases from J, with 18 bases between. The CDR3 spans 16 residues. In nucleotides, the CDR3 is TGTGCCAGCAGCGTCGGGGACTTTTGGGAGCGAGAGACCCAGTACTTC. Translated, it gives CASSVGDFWERETQYF.

The rearrangement joins TRBV11-2 to TRBJ1-1, with TRBD1 matching 9 bases. The V and J ends lost 2 bases and 0 bases, in that order; junction bases with no gene match: 4. This CDR3 spans 16 amino acids. Germline V CDR1 and CDR2: SGHAT, FQNNGV. CDR3 residues: CASSLRTGGMNTEAFF. CDR3 coding DNA: TGTGCCAGCAGCTTAAGAACAGGGGGCATGAACACTGAAGCTTTCTTT. Combining the CDR3 with reference TRBV11-2 and TRBJ1-1 gives the whole variable domain EAGVAQSPRYKIIEKRQSVAFWCNPISGHATLYWYQQILGQGPKLLIQFQNNGVVDDSQLPKDRFSAERLKGVDSTLKIQPAKLEDSAVYLCASSLRTGGMNTEAFFGQGTRLTVV.

The chain links TRBV28 to TRBJ2-7; 7 bases map to TRBD1. This CDR3 contains 14 residues. V lost 5 bases and J lost 3; bases outside the gene matches: 7. Germline loops: CDR1 MDHEN, CDR2 SYDVKM. CDR3: CASSVRDSNYEQYF. In DNA form, the CDR3 reads TGTGCCAGCAGTGTCCGGGACAGCAACTACGAGCAGTACTTC.

This chain joins TRBV28 and TRBJ2-7; 7 bases map to TRBD1. Germline-derived CDR1 and CDR2 are MDHEN and SYDVKM. Trimming took 6 bases from V and 6 from J; bases not matched to a gene: 8. This CDR3 has 13 amino acids. CDR3: CASSKRPGGEQYF. The CDR3 DNA follows: TGTGCCAGCAGCAAACGGCCAGGGGGCGAGCAGTACTTC.

The J gene is TRBJ2-5, the V gene TRBV7-9; 8 bases are shared with TRBD2. The CDR3 totals 16 residues. The trim removed 3 bases at V and 4 bases at J, leaving 10 bases unmatched. Germline CDR1 is SEHNR and CDR2 is FQNEAQ (reference sequence). CDR3 nucleotide sequence: TGTGCCAGCAGCTTGGTTTCGGCGGGAGGAGGAGAGACCCAGTACTTC. Its protein is CASSLVSAGGGETQYF.